A selection of T cell receptor beta chains follows, all from one sample in a study of T-cell memory formation after mild COVID-19. TCRdb itself ran the 5' RACE reads through MiXCR, one entry per CDR3 protein. The sample includes about 470,000 distinct CDR3 sequences, about 18% of them seen just once. Sequenced input: PBMCs or a T cell subset sorted from them (not recorded which). These receptor sequences come from an adult woman who had mild COVID-19 (a few samples of this study predate the infection). Cell type and time point are not known. The CDR3 runs from the conserved cysteine through the conserved F or W. The D gene is left open where the match is weak. Only some rows state a clone size, as once, few, many or a class for expanded clones.

TRBV4-1	many	TRBJ2-5	-	CASSQGLAGEETQYF	TGCGCCAGCAGCCAAGGTTTGGCAGGGGAAGAGACCCAGTACTTC
TRBV20-1	-	TRBJ1-6	-	CSVLGNSPLHF	TGCAGTGTTTTGGGGAATTCACCCCTCCACTTT
TRBV29-1	-	TRBJ1-5	TRBD1	CSVAQGQAQPQHF	TGCAGCGTTGCACAGGGGCAAGCTCAGCCCCAGCATTTT
TRBV3-1	-	TRBJ1-4	-	CASSQDYTPIEKLFF	TGTGCCAGCAGCCAAGACTATACCCCGATTGAAAAACTGTTTTTT
TRBV7-9	few	TRBJ2-1	TRBD1	CASSVPTGEVFF	TGTGCCAGCAGCGTCCCGACAGGGGAGGTGTTCTTC
TRBV7-9	few	TRBJ2-3	-	CASWGRIVATDTQYF	TGTGCCAGCTGGGGGAGGATAGTTGCCACAGATACGCAGTATTTT
TRBV10-3	-	TRBJ2-5	-	CASSAGAVGTQYF	TGTGCCTCTTCGGCCGGGGCAGTAGGGACCCAGTACTTC
TRBV5-4	-	TRBJ2-3	TRBD1	CASSPYGTDFTDTQYF	TGTGCCAGCAGCCCCTACGGGACAGACTTCACAGATACGCAGTATTTT
TRBV3-1	-	TRBJ1-1	-	CASSQVTTFF	TGTGCCAGCAGCCAAGTGACGACTTTCTTT
TRBV12-3/TRBV12-4	-	TRBJ2-6	-	CASSPFGLHSGANVLTF	TGTGCCAGCAGTCCGTTTGGACTTCACTCTGGGGCCAACGTCCTGACTTTC
TRBV10-2	-	TRBJ2-7	TRBD1	CASSAGWTGRGDWAYEQYF	TGCGCCAGCAGTGCCGGGTGGACAGGGCGCGGCGATTGGGCCTACGAGCAGTACTTC
TRBV2	-	TRBJ2-1	-	CASRGTFLAEQFF	TGTGCCAGCAGAGGCACATTTCTGGCTGAGCAGTTCTTC
TRBV12-3/TRBV12-4	-	TRBJ2-2	TRBD2	CASTRTRGGGPTGELFF	TGTGCCAGCACAAGGACTCGCGGGGGAGGTCCAACCGGGGAGCTGTTTTTT
TRBV29-1	-	TRBJ2-2	-	CSVDVGRTGELFF	TGCAGCGTCGATGTAGGGCGCACCGGGGAGCTGTTTTTT
TRBV7-3	few	TRBJ1-5	-	CASSPGANQPQHF	TGTGCCAGCAGCCCAGGGGCCAATCAGCCCCAGCATTTT
TRBV7-2	-	TRBJ2-7	-	CASGRSYEQYF	TGTGCCAGCGGAAGAAGCTACGAGCAGTACTTC